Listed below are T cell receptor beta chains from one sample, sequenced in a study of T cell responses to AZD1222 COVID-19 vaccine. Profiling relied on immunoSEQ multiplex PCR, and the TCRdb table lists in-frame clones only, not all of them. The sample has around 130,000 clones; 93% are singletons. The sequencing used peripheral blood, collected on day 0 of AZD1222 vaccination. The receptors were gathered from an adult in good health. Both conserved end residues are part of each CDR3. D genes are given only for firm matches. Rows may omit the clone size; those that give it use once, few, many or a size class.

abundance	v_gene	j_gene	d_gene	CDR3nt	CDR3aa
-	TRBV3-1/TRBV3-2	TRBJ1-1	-	TGTGCCAGCAGCCAAGAAGGGACAAGGCCTGAAGCTTTCTTT	CASSQEGTRPEAFF
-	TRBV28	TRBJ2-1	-	TGTGCCAGCAGTCCCCCGACTAGTAGGAATGAGCAGTTCTTC	CASSPPTSRNEQFF
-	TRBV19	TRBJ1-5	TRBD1	TGTGCCAGTAGTAACGAGGGGGCAGGTCAGCCCCAGCATTTT	CASSNEGAGQPQHF
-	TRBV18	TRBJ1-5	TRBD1	TGTGCCAGCTCACCACGGATAGGACAGGGGAATCAGCCCCAGCATTTT	CASSPRIGQGNQPQHF
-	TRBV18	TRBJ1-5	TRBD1	TGTGCCAGCTCACCGACAGGGCAGACCAATCAGCCCCAGCATTTT	CASSPTGQTNQPQHF
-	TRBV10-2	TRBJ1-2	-	TGCGCCAGCAGTGAGTCCAGGGACGGCTACACCTTC	CASSESRDGYTF
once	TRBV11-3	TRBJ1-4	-	TGTGCCAGCAGCTTAGACCCCCGGGACCCAACTAATGAAAAACTGTTTTTT	CASSLDPRDPTNEKLFF
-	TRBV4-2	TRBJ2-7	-	TGTGCCAGCAGCCAAGATCGGGGCAGCTCCTACGAGCAGTACTTC	CASSQDRGSSYEQYF
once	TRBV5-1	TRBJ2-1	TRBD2	TGCGCCAGCAGCCGCGAAGGGACTAGATACAATGAGCAGTTCTTC	CASSREGTRYNEQFF
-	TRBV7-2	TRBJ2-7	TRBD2	TGTGCCAGCAGCACAAGGACTAGCGTCCTTGAGCAGTACTTC	CASSTRTSVLEQYF
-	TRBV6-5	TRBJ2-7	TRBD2	TGTGCCAGCGGGCTAGCGGGGCCGGGGGAGCAGTACTTC	CASGLAGPGEQYF
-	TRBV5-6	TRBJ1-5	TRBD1	TGTGCCAGCAGCTACGGGACAGCAAGGAGCAATCAGCCCCAGCATTTT	CASSYGTARSNQPQHF
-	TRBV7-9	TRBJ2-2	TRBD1	TGTGCCGTAGGGACAGGGAGTTTGCCCGGGGAGCTGTTTTTT	CAVGTGSLPGELFF
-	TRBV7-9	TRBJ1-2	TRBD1	TGTGCCAGCAGCTTGGGGGACAGGGCCTACAATGGCTACACCTTC	CASSLGDRAYNGYTF
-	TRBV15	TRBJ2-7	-	TGTGCCACCAGCCGGGGATTCTCCTACGAGCAGTACTTC	CATSRGFSYEQYF
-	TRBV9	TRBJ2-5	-	TGTGCCAGCAGCGTAGGGGTAGGGGAGACCCAGTACTTC	CASSVGVGETQYF
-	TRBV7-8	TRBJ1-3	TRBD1	TGTGCCAGCAGCTTAAATCGATATCTCGTCGGACAGGCCTCTGGAAACACCATATATTTT	CASSLNRYLVGQASGNTIYF
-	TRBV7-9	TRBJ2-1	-	TGTGCCAGCAGCCCTGGACAGACTATTGATGAGCAGTTCTTC	CASSPGQTIDEQFF
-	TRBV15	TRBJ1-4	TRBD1	TGTGCCACCGCGGACAGGGTTCAGGCTAATGAAAAACTGTTTTTT	CATADRVQANEKLFF
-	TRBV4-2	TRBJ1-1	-	TGTGCCAGCAGCCAAGTTCGGAACACTGAAGCTTTCTTT	CASSQVRNTEAFF
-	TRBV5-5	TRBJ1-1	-	TGTGCCAGCAGCTTACTAAATCTACAGGGTCGAACGGTCCCCACCACTGAAGCTTTCTTT	CASSLLNLQGRTVPTTEAFF
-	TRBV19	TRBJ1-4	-	TGTGCCAGTAACGGAAAAGGCGAAAAACTGTTTTTT	CASNGKGEKLFF
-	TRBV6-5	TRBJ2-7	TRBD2	TGTGCCAGCAGTTACGCACTAGCGGGGTCCTACGAGCAGTACTTC	CASSYALAGSYEQYF
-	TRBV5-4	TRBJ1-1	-	TGTGCCAGCAGGGAACAGGGTGGAGACACTGAAGCTTTCTTT	CASREQGGDTEAFF
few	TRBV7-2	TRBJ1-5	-	TGTGCCAGCAGCTTGGACCAGAATCAGCCCCAGCATTTT	CASSLDQNQPQHF
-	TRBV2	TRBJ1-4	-	TGTGCCAGCAGTGGAGGGGTGTGGGAAAAACTGTTTTTT	CASSGGVWEKLFF
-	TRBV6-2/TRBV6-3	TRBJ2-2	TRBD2	TGTGCCAGCAGCCGACATACTAGCGCGCTCACCGGGGAGCTGTTTTTT	CASSRHTSALTGELFF
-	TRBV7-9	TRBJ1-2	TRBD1	TGTGCCAGCAGCTCAAGGACAGGGGGCTGGAACTATGGCTACACCTTC	CASSSRTGGWNYGYTF
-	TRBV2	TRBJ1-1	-	TGTGCCAGCAGTGAAGTCCCAGGGGCTGAAGCTTTCTTT	CASSEVPGAEAFF
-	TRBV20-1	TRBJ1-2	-	TGCAGTGCCGAGAGAACCTATGGCTACACCTTC	CSAERTYGYTF
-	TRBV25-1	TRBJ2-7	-	TGTGCCAGCAGTGACTCCGGCAGCTACGAGCAGTACTTC	CASSDSGSYEQYF
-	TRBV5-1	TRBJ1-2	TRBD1	TGCGCCAGCAGCTTGGCACAGGGGTTTGGCTACACCTTC	CASSLAQGFGYTF
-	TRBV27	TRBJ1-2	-	TGTGCCAGCAGAGGCGGGGGGGGCTATGGCTACACCTTC	CASRGGGGYGYTF
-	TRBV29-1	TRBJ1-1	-	TGCAGCGTTGAACACGGGGTGAACACTGAAGCTTTCTTT	CSVEHGVNTEAFF
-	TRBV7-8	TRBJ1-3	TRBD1	TGTGCCAGCAGCCCCGACAGGGGCTTATCCCCGGGTCGATATTTT	CASSPDRGLSPGRYF
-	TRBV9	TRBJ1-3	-	TGTGCCAGCAGCGTAGGGGAGACTGGAAACACCATATATTTT	CASSVGETGNTIYF
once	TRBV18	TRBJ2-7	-	TGTGCCAGCTCACGGTTAGGGGGTGCATCCTACGAGCAGTACTTC	CASSRLGGASYEQYF
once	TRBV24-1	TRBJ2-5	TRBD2	TGTGCCACCAGTGACGGACTAGCGGGGGGGAGAGAGACCCAGTACTTC	CATSDGLAGGRETQYF
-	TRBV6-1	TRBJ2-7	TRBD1	TGTGCCAGCAGTGAAGCGGTCGGACAGGCCCCCTACGAGCAGTACTTC	CASSEAVGQAPYEQYF
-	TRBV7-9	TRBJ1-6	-	TGTGCCAGCAGCTTCCTGGGTCTTCCAGGCTCACCCCTCCACTTT	CASSFLGLPGSPLHF
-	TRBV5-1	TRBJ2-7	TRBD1	TGCGCCAGCAGCTTGGGCTCGGACAGGGACGAGCAGTACTTC	CASSLGSDRDEQYF
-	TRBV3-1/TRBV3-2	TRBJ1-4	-	TGTGCCAGCAGCCAAATCAGGGAGGTCGACCTGTTTTTT	CASSQIREVDLFF
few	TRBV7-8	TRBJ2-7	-	TGTGCCAGCAGCTTAGTCGGGATCTACGAGCAGTACTTC	CASSLVGIYEQYF
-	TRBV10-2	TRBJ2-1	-	TGCGCCAGCAGTGAGGACGACAGAGACAATGAGCAGTTCTTC	CASSEDDRDNEQFF
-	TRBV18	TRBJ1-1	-	TGTGCCAGCTCGGGACCCTCGGTGGAAGCTTTCTTT	CASSGPSVEAFF
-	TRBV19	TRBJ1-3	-	TGTGCCAGTAGTATGCAAAACTCCCGTTCTGGAAACACCATATATTTT	CASSMQNSRSGNTIYF
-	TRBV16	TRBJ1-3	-	TGTGCCAGCCTGGGGAGGAACCCTGGAAACACCATATATTTT	CASLGRNPGNTIYF
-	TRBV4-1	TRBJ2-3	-	TGCGCCAGCAGCCAACTACTAACCTTCACAGATACGCAGTATTTT	CASSQLLTFTDTQYF
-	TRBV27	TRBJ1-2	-	TGTGCCAGCAGTTTATTGTCAGGGTTGGCCTATGGCTACACCTTC	CASSLLSGLAYGYTF
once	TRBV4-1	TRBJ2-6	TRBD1	TGCGCCAGCAGCCAAGCCCCCGGGACAGGGCCAGGTGGGGCCAACGTCCTGACTTTC	CASSQAPGTGPGGANVLTF
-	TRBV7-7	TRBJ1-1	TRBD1	TGTGCTAGCAGCTTAGCGCGAGGGGGCCGAAAGAACACTGAAGCTTTCTTT	CASSLARGGRKNTEAFF
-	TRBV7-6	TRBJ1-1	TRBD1	TGTGCCAGCAGCCCAGGGGGAGGGCGGGGTACTGAAGCTTTCTTT	CASSPGGGRGTEAFF
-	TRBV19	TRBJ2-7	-	TGTGCCAGTAGTATTGAGTACGGGACTTACGAGCAGTACTTC	CASSIEYGTYEQYF